The sequence of this TCR beta chain was determined in a study of blood T cell repertoires in COVID-19. On the study more broadly: Researchers got acute and convalescent COVID-19 samples from the United States, Italy and Spain. PBMCs, B-cell-depleted T cells, or T cells provided the cDNA or gDNA that made up the material.

Original data processing: Researchers report that nucleated cell counts were estimated from reference gene primer amplification. Sequencing was performed with immunoSEQ multiplex PCR; in TCRdb, only in-frame clones are kept and a portion is missing. Clone size and V and J calls were adopted from that table, with D and trimming inferred from the DNA. The sample has 60,000 to 80,000 clones, approximately 90% seen once. The sequence came from a woman older than 75 with acute or convalescent COVID-19. The sequencing input was peripheral blood.

The CDR3 loop reads CASSFGQGIGTGELFF. The CDR3 coding sequence is TGCGCCAGCAGCTTCGGACAGGGGATAGGTACCGGGGAGCTGTTTTTT. The chain joins TRBV5-1 to TRBJ2-2; 9 bases line up with TRBD1. The CDR3 consists of 16 residues. Germline V CDR1 and CDR2: SGHRS, YFSETQ. The J segment lost 5 bases and the V segment lost 2 bases, leaving 7 bases of the junction unmatched.